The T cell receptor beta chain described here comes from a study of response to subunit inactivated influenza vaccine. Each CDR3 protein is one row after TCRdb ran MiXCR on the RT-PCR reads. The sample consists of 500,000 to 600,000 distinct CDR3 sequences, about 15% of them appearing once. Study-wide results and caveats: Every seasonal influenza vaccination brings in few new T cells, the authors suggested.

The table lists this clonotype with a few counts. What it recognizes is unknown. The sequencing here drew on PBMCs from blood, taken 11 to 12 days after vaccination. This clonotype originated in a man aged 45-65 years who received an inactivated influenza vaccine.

The DNA of the CDR3 is TGTGCCAGCAGCCAAACTACTAGCACCCGCACAGATACGCAGTATTTT. As protein: CASSQTTSTRTDTQYF. The chain joins TRBV7-8 to TRBJ2-3; TRBD2 is a possible D gene (6 bases). CDR3 length equals 16 residues. V lost 5 bases, J lost 1 base, and 16 bases lay in between. Germline lookup yields CDR1 SGHVS and CDR2 FQNEAQ.